This TCR beta chain was observed in a study of T-cell memory formation after mild COVID-19. General study results and limits: The study found balanced CD4/CD8 in clones contracting day 15 to 85 and a CD4+ lean in later expanders.

Barcoded TCR alpha and TCR beta cDNA libraries with UMIs came from 5'RACE using constant-segment primers. TCRdb redid the calling of the 5' RACE reads with MiXCR, one entry per CDR3 protein. Of 550,000 to 650,000 distinct CDR3 sequences listed, roughly 17% are singletons. The CDR3 length is 14 residues. Between the trimmed V and J ends, which lost 3 bases and 6 bases, there was a span of 13 bases. The V gene's germline CDR1 is MDHEN and CDR2 SYDVKM. This clonotype was seen a few times. Its specificity is unknown. V and J are TRBV28 and TRBJ2-3; tentative D call: TRBD1 (6 bases). The sequenced material came from PBMCs or a T cell subset sorted from them (not recorded which). The TCR originated in an adult woman who had mild COVID-19 (a few samples of this study predate the infection). Cell type and time point are not known. CDR3 nucleotide sequence: TGTGCCAGCAGTTTGTGGGAGAGGGGGGATACGCAGTATTTT. This translates into CASSLWERGDTQYF.